The T cell receptor (beta chain) described here comes from a study of regulatory T cells in long-lasting Graves disease. Looking at the study overall: Recently diagnosed Graves' patients had received antithyroid drugs for under 3 months. Study-level findings and limits: It was in persistent disease that TRBV28, TRBJ1-2 and TRBJ2-5 were favored. TCR diversity in persistent Graves' patients was below that of newly diagnosed ones.

CDR1 and CDR2 (germline): MDHEN, SYDVKM. The CDR3 is 15 residues long. Trimming pared 8 bases from V and 4 bases from J, leaving 18 bases between. In building TCR beta libraries, iRepertoire HTBI primers were used together with Arm-PCR of CDR3 regions. TCRdb independently ran MiXCR on the multiplex PCR reads; one entry per CDR3 protein. The sample has approximately 230,000 distinct CDR3 sequences; around 16% are singletons. Time point denoted: newly diagnosed GD, antithyroid drugs for less than 3 months. Following extraction of RNA from PBMCs, that RNA was used to make the TCR library. Collection of peripheral blood (roughly 9.3 milliliters) was done using EDTA tubes. This clonotype was seen at least ten times. Its antigen is undetermined.

This TCR derives from a female donor with Graves disease. This rearrangement joins TRBV28 to TRBJ2-4, with D perhaps matching TRBD2 (6 bases). This specimen was peripheral blood mononuclear cells (PBMCs), taken at new diagnosis, from a patient treated with antithyroid drugs. Here the CDR3 DNA reads TGTGCCAGCGTTTCCCCGTCTAGCGCTAAAAACATTCAGTACTTC. It codes for CASVSPSSAKNIQYF.